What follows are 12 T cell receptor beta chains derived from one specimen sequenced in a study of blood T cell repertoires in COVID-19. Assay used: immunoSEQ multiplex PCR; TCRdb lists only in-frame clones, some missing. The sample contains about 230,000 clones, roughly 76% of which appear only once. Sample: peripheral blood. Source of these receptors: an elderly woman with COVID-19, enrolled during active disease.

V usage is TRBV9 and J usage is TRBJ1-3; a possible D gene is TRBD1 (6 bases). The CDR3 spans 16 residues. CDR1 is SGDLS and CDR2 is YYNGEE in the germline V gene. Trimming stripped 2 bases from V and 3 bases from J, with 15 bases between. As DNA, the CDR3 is TGTGCCAGCAGCGTCCAAGGGGGGGAGCGTGGAAACACCATATATTTT. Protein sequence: CASSVQGGERGNTIYF.

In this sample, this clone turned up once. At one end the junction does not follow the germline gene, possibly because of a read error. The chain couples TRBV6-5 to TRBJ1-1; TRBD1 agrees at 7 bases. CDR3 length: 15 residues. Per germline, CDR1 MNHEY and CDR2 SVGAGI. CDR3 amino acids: CASSYSGTVNTEAFF. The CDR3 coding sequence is TGTGCCAGCAGCTACTCCGGGACAGTCAACACTGAAGCTTTCTTT.

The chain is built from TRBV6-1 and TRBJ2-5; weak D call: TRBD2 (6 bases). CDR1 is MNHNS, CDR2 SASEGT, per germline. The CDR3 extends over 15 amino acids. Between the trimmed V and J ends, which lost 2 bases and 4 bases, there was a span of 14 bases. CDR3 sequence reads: CASSESRGLAETQYF. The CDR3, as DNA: TGTGCCAGCAGTGAAAGTCGGGGGTTGGCAGAGACCCAGTACTTC.

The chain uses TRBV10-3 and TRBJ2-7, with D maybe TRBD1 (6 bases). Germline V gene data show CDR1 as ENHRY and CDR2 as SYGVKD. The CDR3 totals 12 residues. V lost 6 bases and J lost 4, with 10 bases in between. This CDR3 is CAISGTPYEQYF. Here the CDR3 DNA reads TGTGCCATCAGCGGGACACCTTACGAGCAGTACTTC.

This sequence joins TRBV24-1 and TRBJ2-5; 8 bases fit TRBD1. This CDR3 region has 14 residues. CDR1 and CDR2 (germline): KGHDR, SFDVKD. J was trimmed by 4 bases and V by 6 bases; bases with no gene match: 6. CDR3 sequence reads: CATSRAGGPETQYF. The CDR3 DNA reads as TGTGCCACCAGTAGGGCAGGGGGCCCAGAGACCCAGTACTTC.

The CDR3 DNA is TGTGCCAGCAGTTCCCTCAAACACCCCATGAACACTGAAGCTTTCTTT. Translating gives CASSSLKHPMNTEAFF. This chain joins TRBV6-5 and TRBJ1-1; D is unclear. The CDR3 loop spans 16 amino acids. Germline assignment: CDR1 MNHEY and CDR2 SVGAGI. Trimming removed 4 bases at V and 0 bases at J, with 15 bases between.

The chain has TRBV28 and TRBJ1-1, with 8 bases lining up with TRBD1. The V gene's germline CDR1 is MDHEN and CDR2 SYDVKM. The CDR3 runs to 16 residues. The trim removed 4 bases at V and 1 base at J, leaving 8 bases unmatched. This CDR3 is CASSSPTGAGNTEAFF. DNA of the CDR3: TGTGCCAGCAGTTCCCCGACAGGGGCTGGGAACACTGAAGCTTTCTTT.

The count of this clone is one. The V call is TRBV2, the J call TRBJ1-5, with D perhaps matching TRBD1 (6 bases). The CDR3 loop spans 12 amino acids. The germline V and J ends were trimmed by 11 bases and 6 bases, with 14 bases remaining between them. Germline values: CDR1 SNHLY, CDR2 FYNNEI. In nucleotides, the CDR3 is TGTGCCGGAAGGGGGGAGGGTCAGCCCCAGCATTTT. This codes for CAGRGEGQPQHF.

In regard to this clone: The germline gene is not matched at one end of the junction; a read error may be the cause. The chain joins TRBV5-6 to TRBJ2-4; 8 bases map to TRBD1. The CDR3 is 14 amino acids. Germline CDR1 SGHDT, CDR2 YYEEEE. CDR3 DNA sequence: TGTGCCAGCAGCGTGACAGGGGCCAAAAACATTCAATACTTC. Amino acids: CASSVTGAKNIQYF.

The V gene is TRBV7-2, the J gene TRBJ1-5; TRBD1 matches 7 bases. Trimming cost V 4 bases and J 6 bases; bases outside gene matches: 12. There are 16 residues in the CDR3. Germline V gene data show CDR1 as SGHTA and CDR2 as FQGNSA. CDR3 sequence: CASSYFPGQVPQPQHF. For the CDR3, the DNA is TGTGCCAGCAGCTATTTTCCTGGACAGGTTCCTCAGCCCCAGCATTTT.

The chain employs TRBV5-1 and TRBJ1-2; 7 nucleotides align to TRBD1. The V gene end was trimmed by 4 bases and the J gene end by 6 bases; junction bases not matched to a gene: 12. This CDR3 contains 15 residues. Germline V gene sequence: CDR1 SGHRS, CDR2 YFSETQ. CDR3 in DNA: TGCGCCAGCAGCGCCGGACACACTACAGGGGATGGCTACACCTTC. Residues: CASSAGHTTGDGYTF.

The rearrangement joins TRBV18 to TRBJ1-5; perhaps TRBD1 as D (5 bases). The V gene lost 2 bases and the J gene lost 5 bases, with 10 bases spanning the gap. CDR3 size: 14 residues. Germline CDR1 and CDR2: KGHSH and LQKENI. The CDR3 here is CASSPGARDQPQHF. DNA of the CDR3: TGTGCCAGCTCACCAGGGGCAAGGGATCAGCCCCAGCATTTT. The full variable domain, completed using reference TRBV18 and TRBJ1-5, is NAGVMQNPRHLVRRRGQEARLRCSPMKGHSHVYWYRQLPEEGLKFMVYLQKENIIDESGMPKERFSAEFPKEGPSILRIQQVVRGDSAAYFCASSPGARDQPQHFGDGTRLSIL.